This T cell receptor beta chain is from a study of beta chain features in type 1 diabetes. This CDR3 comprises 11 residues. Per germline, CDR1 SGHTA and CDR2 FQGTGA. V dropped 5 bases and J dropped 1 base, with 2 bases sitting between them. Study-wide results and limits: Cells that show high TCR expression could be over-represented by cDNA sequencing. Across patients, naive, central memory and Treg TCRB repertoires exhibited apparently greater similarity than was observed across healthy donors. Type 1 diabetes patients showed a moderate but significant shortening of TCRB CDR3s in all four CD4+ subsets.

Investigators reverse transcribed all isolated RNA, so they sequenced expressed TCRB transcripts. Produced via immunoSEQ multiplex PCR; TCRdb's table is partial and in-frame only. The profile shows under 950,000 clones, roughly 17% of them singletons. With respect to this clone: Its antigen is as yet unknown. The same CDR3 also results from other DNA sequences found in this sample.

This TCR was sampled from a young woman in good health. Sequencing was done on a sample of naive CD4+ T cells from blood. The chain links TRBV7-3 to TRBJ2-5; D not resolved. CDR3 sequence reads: CASSSQETQYF. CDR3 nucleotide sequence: TGTGCCAGCAGCAGCCAAGAGACCCAGTACTTC.